Described below is a single T cell receptor beta chain sequence and its context. The antigen is not known. Clones were read by immunoSEQ multiplex PCR, and TCRdb kept only the in-frame ones, dropping some. Here the sample spans roughly 99,000 clones, roughly nine tenths being singletons. The data derive from a study of T cell responses to AZD1222 COVID-19 vaccine. Notes on the study in general: Females outnumbered males among donors, who were mostly white British; clonal diversity was possibly underestimated. Vaccination with two AZD1222 doses was followed by a rise in Spike-specific TCR breadth and depth. Along spike, vaccine-associated CD4 TCRs were found throughout, with dominance at 160-218 and 743-854.

The V gene's germline CDR1 is LNHDA and CDR2 SQIVND (reference sequence). After removal of 6 bases from V and 0 bases from J, the junction contained 22 bases not matched to a gene. There are 22 residues in the CDR3. This receptor was taken from an adult in good health. Here the sequenced sample was peripheral blood, taken on day 0 of AZD1222 vaccination. J is TRBJ2-1 and V is TRBV19; 11 nucleotides agree with TRBD2. Written as DNA, the CDR3 is TGTGCCAGTAGGAGGGCAGGAGCTCCGACCGGGACTAGCGGCCTCTCCTACAATGAGCAGTTCTTC. Encoded protein: CASRRAGAPTGTSGLSYNEQFF.